These 13 T cell receptor beta chains originate from one sample sequenced in a study of siplizumab effects on memory and regulatory T cells. Generated by immunoSEQ multiplex PCR, the TCRdb table keeps only in-frame clones and is missing some. The repertoire holds some 100,000 clones, with over 95% as singletons. Input material: naive CD4+ T cells sorted from blood. These receptors all come from a human donor in good health.

The V gene is TRBV19, the J gene TRBJ2-7; 10 nucleotides align to TRBD2. The trim removed 1 base at V and 2 bases at J, leaving 8 bases unmatched. The CDR3 loop spans 17 amino acids. The germline gives CDR1 LNHDA, CDR2 SQIVND (reference sequence). CDR3 sequence: CASSIGTSGAPPYEQYF. In DNA, the CDR3 is TGTGCCAGTAGTATAGGCACTAGCGGGGCCCCCCCCTACGAGCAGTACTTC.

This sequence joins TRBV5-1 and TRBJ1-4, with D unresolved. From germline, CDR1 is SGHRS and CDR2 YFSETQ. The CDR3 length is 15 residues. V lost 6 bases and J lost 3, with 15 bases in between. The CDR3 nucleotides read TGCGCCAGCACCGAAGCGAGGGCTGCTAATGAAAAACTGTTTTTT. Protein sequence: CASTEARAANEKLFF.

This rearrangement joins TRBV5-5 to TRBJ1-2, with D possibly TRBD1 on 5 matching bases. The V gene lost 3 bases and the J gene lost 1 base, with 16 bases spanning the gap. Per the germline V gene, CDR1 is SGHKS and CDR2 is YYEKEE (reference sequence). CDR3 length equals 16 residues. This CDR3 reads CASSSRDGGYNYGYTF. For the CDR3, the DNA is TGTGCCAGCAGCTCCCGGGACGGAGGATATAACTATGGCTACACCTTC.

For this clone: Other nucleotide sequences in the sample specify the same CDR3. The chain uses TRBV7-9 and TRBJ2-3; 7 bases match TRBD1. The CDR3 extends over 13 amino acids. The junction had 3 bases not matched to a gene; V was cut back by 5 bases and J by 4 bases. The V gene's germline CDR1 is SEHNR and CDR2 FQNEAQ (reference sequence). As DNA, the CDR3 is TGTGCCAGCAGCCTCCAGGGGGCAGATACGCAGTATTTT. This gives the protein CASSLQGADTQYF.

This clone was detected only a few times. This chain links TRBV14 with TRBJ1-1, with a tentative D call TRBD1 (5 bases). This CDR3 contains 15 residues. Germline values: CDR1 SGHDN, CDR2 FVKESK. V lost 3 bases and J 7 bases, leaving 18 bases between the germline ends. The CDR3 DNA sequence: TGTGCCAGCAGCCAGTACCTTGATGGAACAGGTGAAGCTTTCTTT. Residues: CASSQYLDGTGEAFF.

This clone occurred once. The chain is built from TRBV11-2 and TRBJ2-7; no firm D call. Germline V gives CDR1 SGHAT, CDR2 FQNNGV. The CDR3 covers 15 residues. V lost 0 bases, J lost 2 bases, and 11 bases lay in between. CDR3 region: CASSLEGNKPYEQYF. CDR3 DNA sequence: TGTGCCAGCAGCTTAGAAGGAAACAAACCCTACGAGCAGTACTTC.

The genes are TRBV11-2 and TRBJ2-1; D unresolved. This CDR3 is built from 17 residues. Germline-derived CDR1 and CDR2 are SGHAT and FQNNGV. V dropped 0 bases and J dropped 4 bases, with 16 bases sitting between them. The CDR3: CASSLEPPRTVYNEQFF. The CDR3 DNA is TGTGCCAGCAGCTTAGAACCTCCTCGAACAGTTTACAATGAGCAGTTCTTC.

The J gene is TRBJ2-2, the V gene TRBV27; 8 bases match TRBD2. The J segment lost 1 base and the V segment lost 6 bases, leaving 4 bases of the junction unmatched. This CDR3 contains 15 residues. The germline CDR1 and CDR2 sequences are MNHEY and SMNVEV (reference sequence). The CDR3 protein is CASRSAGVNTGELFF. CDR3 sequence (DNA): TGTGCCAGCAGATCAGCGGGGGTGAACACCGGGGAGCTGTTTTTT.

The chain carries TRBV18 and TRBJ1-1; D possibly corresponds to TRBD1 (5 bases). Deletions cut 5 bases from V and 3 bases from J, with 16 bases between. CDR1 is KGHSH, CDR2 LQKENI, per germline. This CDR3 spans 15 amino acids. In DNA form, the CDR3 reads TGTGCCAGCTCAGGGGGAGAGGGAAGCTACACTGAAGCTTTCTTT. Its protein product is CASSGGEGSYTEAFF.

The J gene is TRBJ2-3, the V gene TRBV7-2; D gene unclear. Germline CDR1 SGHTA, CDR2 FQGNSA. The CDR3 loop spans 13 amino acids. V dropped 2 bases and J dropped 4 bases, with 7 bases sitting between them. CDR3 protein: CASSLQRSDTQYF. The CDR3 DNA reads TGTGCCAGCAGCTTACAACGGTCAGATACGCAGTATTTT. Looking up the rest from reference TRBV7-2 and TRBJ2-3 gives the full variable domain: GAGVSQSPSNKVTEKGKDVELRCDPISGHTALYWYRQSLGQGLEFLIYFQGNSAPDKSGLPSDRFSAERTGGSVSTLTIQRTQQEDSAVYLCASSLQRSDTQYFGPGTRLTVL.

The table lists this clone with a count of one. The V call is TRBV19, the J call TRBJ1-3; 9 nucleotides align to TRBD1. Unmatched junction bases numbered 15, after V lost 8 bases and J lost 4 bases. This CDR3 contains 17 residues. Germline assignment: CDR1 LNHDA and CDR2 SQIVND (reference sequence). CDR3: CASRTGQGIVLGNTIYF. As DNA, the CDR3 is TGTGCCAGTCGCACGGGACAGGGTATCGTTTTGGGAAACACCATATATTTT.

V and J are TRBV21-1 and TRBJ2-5; the table's TRBD1 call for D was not verified on the DNA. TRBV21-1 is deemed a pseudogene. This CDR3 is built from 16 residues. CDR3 sequence reads: CASSIPGQGKRETQYF. CDR3 nucleotide sequence: TGTGCCAGCAGCATCCCGGGACAGGGTAAACGAGAGACCCAGTACTTC.

This rearrangement joins TRBV28 to TRBJ2-7; TRBD1 might be the D (6 bases). The CDR3 consists of 14 residues. Trimming cost V 8 bases and J 2 bases, with 16 bases left between them. Looked up from germline, CDR1 is MDHEN and CDR2 is SYDVKM. CDR3 sequence (DNA): TGTGCCAGCCTCCCTAGGGGGAAAGCCTACGAGCAGTACTTC. Protein: CASLPRGKAYEQYF.